Shown below are 3 T cell receptor beta chains from a single sample sequenced in a study of cytomegalovirus exposure and HLA in healthy donors. The PCR employed 60 Vbeta primers together with 13 Jbeta primers. The repertoire was sequenced with immunoSEQ multiplex PCR; TCRdb's copy has only in-frame clones and lacks some. The data show under 150,000 clones, around 82% seen once. The sample consisted of PBMCs. The origin of the receptors is a woman aged 40 to 50 in good health and CMV-seropositive.

The genes are TRBV2 and TRBJ2-7, with 9 bases matching TRBD1. The CDR3 has 14 residues. CDR1 and CDR2 (germline): SNHLY, FYNNEI. Trimming cost V 7 bases and J 6 bases; bases outside gene matches: 10. The CDR3 sequence is CASKTGTGIGEQYF. The CDR3 nucleotides are TGTGCCAGCAAGACCGGGACAGGGATTGGCGAGCAGTACTTC.

The CDR3 spells CASSLEPRGTQYF. Here the CDR3 DNA reads TGTGCCAGCAGCTTAGAACCCAGAGGTACGCAGTATTTT. The J gene is TRBJ2-3, the V gene TRBV11-2; no definite D call. Trimming removed 0 bases at V and 8 bases at J, with 9 bases between. The CDR3 extends over 13 amino acids. CDR1 and CDR2 (germline): SGHAT, FQNNGV.

The chain uses TRBV5-1 and TRBJ1-3; 8 bases fit TRBD1. V trimming: 5 bases; J trimming: 3 bases; junction bases outside the gene matches: 7. CDR1 and CDR2 from the germline V gene are SGHRS and YFSETQ. CDR3 length: 15 amino acids. In DNA, the CDR3 is TGCGCCAGCAGACCGACCGGGACAGGTGGAAACACCATATATTTT. The encoded protein is CASRPTGTGGNTIYF.